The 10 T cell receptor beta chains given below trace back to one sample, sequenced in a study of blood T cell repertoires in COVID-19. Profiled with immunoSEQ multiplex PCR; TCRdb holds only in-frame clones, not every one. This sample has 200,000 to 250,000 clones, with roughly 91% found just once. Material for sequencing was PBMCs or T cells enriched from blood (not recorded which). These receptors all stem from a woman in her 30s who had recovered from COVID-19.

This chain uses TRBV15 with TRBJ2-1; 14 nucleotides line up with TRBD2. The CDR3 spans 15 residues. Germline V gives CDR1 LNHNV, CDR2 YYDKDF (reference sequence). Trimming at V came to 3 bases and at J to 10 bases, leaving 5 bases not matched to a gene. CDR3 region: CATSRTSGRVQEQFF. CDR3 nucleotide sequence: TGTGCCACCAGCAGGACTAGCGGGAGGGTGCAGGAGCAGTTCTTC.

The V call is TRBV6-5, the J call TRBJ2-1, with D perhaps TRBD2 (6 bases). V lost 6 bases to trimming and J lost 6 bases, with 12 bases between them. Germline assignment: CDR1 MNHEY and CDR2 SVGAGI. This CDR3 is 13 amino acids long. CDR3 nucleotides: TGTGCCAGCAGGGCGGGACGCCTCAATGAGCAGTTCTTC. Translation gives CASRAGRLNEQFF.

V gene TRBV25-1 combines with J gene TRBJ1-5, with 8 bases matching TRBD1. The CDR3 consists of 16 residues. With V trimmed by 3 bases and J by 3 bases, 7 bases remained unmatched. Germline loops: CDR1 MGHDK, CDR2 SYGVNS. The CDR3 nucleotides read TGTGCCAGCAGTGACTACGACAGGGGTTACAATCAGCCCCAGCATTTT. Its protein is CASSDYDRGYNQPQHF.

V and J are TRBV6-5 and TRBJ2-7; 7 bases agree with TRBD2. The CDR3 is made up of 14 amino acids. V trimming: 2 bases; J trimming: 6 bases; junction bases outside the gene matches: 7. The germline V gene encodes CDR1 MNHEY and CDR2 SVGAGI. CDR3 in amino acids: CASSYGGRVREQYF. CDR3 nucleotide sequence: TGTGCCAGCAGTTACGGCGGGAGAGTACGCGAGCAGTACTTC.

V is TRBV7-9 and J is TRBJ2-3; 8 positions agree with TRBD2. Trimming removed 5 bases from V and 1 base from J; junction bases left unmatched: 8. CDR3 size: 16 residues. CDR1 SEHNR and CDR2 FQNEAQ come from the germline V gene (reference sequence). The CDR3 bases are TGTGCCAGCAGCCCATTGTCGACTAGCGGCACAGATACGCAGTATTTT. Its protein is CASSPLSTSGTDTQYF.

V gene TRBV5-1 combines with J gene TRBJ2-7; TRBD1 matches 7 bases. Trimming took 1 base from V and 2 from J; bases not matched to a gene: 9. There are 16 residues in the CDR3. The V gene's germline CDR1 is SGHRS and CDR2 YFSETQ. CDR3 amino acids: CASSLTGDPSTYEQYF. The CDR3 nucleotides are TGCGCCAGCAGCTTGACAGGGGATCCATCAACCTACGAGCAGTACTTC.

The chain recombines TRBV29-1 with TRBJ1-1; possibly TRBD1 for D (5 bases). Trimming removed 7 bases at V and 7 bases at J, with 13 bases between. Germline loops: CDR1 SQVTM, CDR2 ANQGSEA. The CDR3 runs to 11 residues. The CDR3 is CSAQGLYEAFF. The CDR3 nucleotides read TGCAGCGCCCAGGGACTTTATGAAGCTTTCTTT.

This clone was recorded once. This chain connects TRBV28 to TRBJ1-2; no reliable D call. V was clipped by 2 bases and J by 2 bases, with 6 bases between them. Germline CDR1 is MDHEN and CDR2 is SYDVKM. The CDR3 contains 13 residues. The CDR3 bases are TGTGCCAGCAGTTTAGGCACCAACTATGGCTACACCTTC. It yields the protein CASSLGTNYGYTF.

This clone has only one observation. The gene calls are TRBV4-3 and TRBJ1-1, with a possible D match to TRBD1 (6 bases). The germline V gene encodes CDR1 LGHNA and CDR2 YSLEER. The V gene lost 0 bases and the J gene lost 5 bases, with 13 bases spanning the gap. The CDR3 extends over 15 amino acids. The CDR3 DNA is TGCGCCAGCAGCCAAGATAAACAGGGCGGGACTGAAGCTTTCTTT. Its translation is CASSQDKQGGTEAFF.

The CDR3 sequence: CASSYSKGRVGTGELFF. CDR3 DNA: TGTGCCAGCAGTTACTCGAAAGGGAGGGTTGGAACCGGGGAGCTGTTTTTT. V is TRBV6-2 or TRBV6-3 and J is TRBJ2-2, with 7 bases that match TRBD2. Trimming at V came to 0 bases and at J to 5 bases, leaving 9 bases not matched to a gene. Germline assignment: CDR1 MNHEY and CDR2 SVGEGT. This CDR3 region has 17 residues.